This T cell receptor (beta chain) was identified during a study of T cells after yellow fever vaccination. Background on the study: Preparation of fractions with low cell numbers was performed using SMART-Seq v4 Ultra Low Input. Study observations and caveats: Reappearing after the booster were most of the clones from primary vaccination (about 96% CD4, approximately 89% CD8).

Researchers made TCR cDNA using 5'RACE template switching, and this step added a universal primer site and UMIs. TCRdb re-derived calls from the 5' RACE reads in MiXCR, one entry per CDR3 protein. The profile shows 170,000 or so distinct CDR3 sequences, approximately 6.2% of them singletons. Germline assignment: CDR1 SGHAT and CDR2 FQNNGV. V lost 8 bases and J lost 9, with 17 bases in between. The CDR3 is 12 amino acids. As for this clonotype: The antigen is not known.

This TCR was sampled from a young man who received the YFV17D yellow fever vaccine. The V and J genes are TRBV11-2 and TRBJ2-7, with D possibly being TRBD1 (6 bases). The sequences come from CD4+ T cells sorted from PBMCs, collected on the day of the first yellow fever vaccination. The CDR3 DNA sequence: TGTGCCAGCTACGACAGGCCTGGAGGGCAGTACTTC. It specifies CASYDRPGGQYF.